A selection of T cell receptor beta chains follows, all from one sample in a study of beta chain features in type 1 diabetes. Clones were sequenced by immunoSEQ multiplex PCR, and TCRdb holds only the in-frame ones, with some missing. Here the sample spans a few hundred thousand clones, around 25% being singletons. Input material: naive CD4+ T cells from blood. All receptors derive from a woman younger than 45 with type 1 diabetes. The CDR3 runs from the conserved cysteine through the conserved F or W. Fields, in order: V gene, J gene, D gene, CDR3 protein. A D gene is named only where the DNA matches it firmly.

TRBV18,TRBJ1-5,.,CASSGSGLEPQHF
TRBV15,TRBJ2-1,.,CATSSGRYSYNEQFF
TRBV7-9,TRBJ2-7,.,CASKTGSSYEQYF
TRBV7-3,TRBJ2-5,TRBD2,CASSSQGTREETQYF
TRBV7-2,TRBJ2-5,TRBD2,CASSEGTSGMKTQYF
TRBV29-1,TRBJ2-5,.,CSVVGGAETQYF
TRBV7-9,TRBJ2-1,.,CASSAGTDASDEQFF
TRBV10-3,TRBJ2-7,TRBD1,CAIFSGQGTYEQYF
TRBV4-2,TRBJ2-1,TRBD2,CASSHTSGRVDNEQFF
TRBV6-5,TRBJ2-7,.,CASSWGRGNSYEQYF
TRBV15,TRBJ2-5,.,CATSRDPVQETQYF
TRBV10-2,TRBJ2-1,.,CASGGNEQFF
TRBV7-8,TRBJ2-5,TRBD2,CASSASGLAGGRETQYF
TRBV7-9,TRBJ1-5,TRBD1,CASSLTGRNQPQHF